This T cell receptor (beta chain) was sequenced during a study of cytomegalovirus exposure and HLA in healthy donors. A multiplex PCR was run with 60 Vbeta primers and 13 Jbeta primers. In the source study's methods: Among the unique TCR beta chains that a later analysis counted, some 73 million in all, roughly 11 million were shared. Assay used: immunoSEQ multiplex PCR; TCRdb lists only in-frame clones, some missing. The V and J calls and clone size are taken from that table; D and trimming were inferred from the DNA. Of fewer than 200,000 clones listed, about 75% are singletons. The germline V gene encodes CDR1 MRHNA and CDR2 SNTAGT. The CDR3 consists of 13 residues. With V trimmed by 4 bases and J by 6 bases, 5 bases remained unmatched.

The rearrangement uses TRBV6-4 and TRBJ1-2; 7 bases are a match to TRBD1. The specimen sequenced was PBMCs. This clonotype originated in a female donor in good health and CMV-seronegative. In DNA form, the CDR3 reads TGTGCCAGCAGTGTGAGACAGGGCGATGGCTACACCTTC. Translated, it gives CASSVRQGDGYTF.